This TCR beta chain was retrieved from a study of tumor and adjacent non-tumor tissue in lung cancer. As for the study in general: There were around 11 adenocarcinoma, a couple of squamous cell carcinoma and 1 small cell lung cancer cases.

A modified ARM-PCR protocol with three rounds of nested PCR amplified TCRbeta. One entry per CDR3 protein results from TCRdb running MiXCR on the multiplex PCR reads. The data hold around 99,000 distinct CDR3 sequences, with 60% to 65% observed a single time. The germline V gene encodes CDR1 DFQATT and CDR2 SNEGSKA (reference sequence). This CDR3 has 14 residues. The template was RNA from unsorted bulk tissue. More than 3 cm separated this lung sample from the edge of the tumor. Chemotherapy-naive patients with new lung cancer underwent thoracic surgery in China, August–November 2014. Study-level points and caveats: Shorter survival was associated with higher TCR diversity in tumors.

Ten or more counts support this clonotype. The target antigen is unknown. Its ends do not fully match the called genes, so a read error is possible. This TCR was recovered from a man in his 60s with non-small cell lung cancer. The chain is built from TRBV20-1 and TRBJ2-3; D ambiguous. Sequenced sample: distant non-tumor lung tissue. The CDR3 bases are TGCAGTGCTAGAGATGCAGGCACGGATGATGCGCAGTATTTC. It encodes CSARDAGTDDAQYF.